This T cell receptor (beta chain) was retrieved from a study of blood T cell repertoires in COVID-19. The table came from immunoSEQ multiplex PCR; TCRdb's copy has only in-frame clones and leaves some out. The sample lists approximately 170,000 clones; about 80% were seen once. Germline lookup yields CDR1 KGHDR and CDR2 SFDVKD. CDR3 length: 16 residues. V dropped 3 bases and J dropped 0; count of bases not matched to a gene: 6. The rearrangement links TRBV24-1 to TRBJ2-7; 8 bases map to TRBD1. The clonotype comes from a man between 70 and 80 years old with active or convalescent COVID-19. Sequenced input: peripheral blood. This CDR3 reads CATSDPRQGSSYEQYF. CDR3 in DNA: TGTGCCACCAGTGATCCACGACAGGGGAGCTCCTACGAGCAGTACTTC.